One and the same sample provided the 17 T cell receptor beta chains below, sequenced in a study of blood T cells in healthy people across ages. PCR was performed a second time for about 7 to 12 cycles using a sample-barcoded 5' primer and a J-beta primer mix. Each CDR3 protein gets one entry after TCRdb re-called the 5' RACE reads with MiXCR. The table includes 800,000 to 950,000 distinct CDR3 sequences, 25% to 35% detected once. These data also formed part of another study, on T cells of mothers and their children.

The sequencing input was blood. These TCRs come from a woman in her thirties or forties in good health.

This clonotype has more than one count but fewer than ten. The CDR3 coding sequence is TGTGCCAGCAGTTTAGCGCGGGCTGGACCCTACAATGAGCAGTACTTC. This codes for CASSLARAGPYNEQYF. The chain recombines TRBV12-3 or TRBV12-4 with TRBJ2-7, with D possibly TRBD2 on 5 matching bases. The V end was cut by 0 bases, the J end by 7 bases, with 19 bases between. This CDR3 is built from 16 residues.

V is TRBV29-1 and J is TRBJ1-5, with D possibly TRBD1 on 6 matching bases. The V end lost 5 bases, the J end lost 2 bases, and 13 bases lay between the germline ends. This CDR3 comprises 14 residues. The germline V gene has CDR1 SQVTM and CDR2 ANQGSEA. The CDR3 DNA sequence: TGCAGCGTTTCGGGGGCGCGGGGCAATCAGCCCCAGCATTTT. Translated: CSVSGARGNQPQHF.

The CDR3 region is CASSDRVRTEAFF. The DNA for the CDR3 is TGCGCCAGCAGCGATCGGGTGAGGACTGAAGCTTTCTTT. The V and J genes are TRBV4-1 and TRBJ1-1, with no clear D. This CDR3 comprises 13 residues. Germline V gives CDR1 MGHRA, CDR2 YSYEKL. The V gene lost 5 bases and the J gene lost 5 bases, with 12 bases spanning the gap.

This clonotype was seen a few times. This chain joins TRBV5-5 and TRBJ2-7; D uncertain. In germline, CDR1 is SGHKS, CDR2 YYEKEE (reference sequence). CDR3 length: 14 residues. V was clipped by 0 bases and J by 6 bases, with 13 bases between them. Here the CDR3 reads CASSLVEGWGEQYF. The CDR3 bases are TGTGCCAGCAGCTTGGTGGAAGGCTGGGGCGAGCAGTACTTC.

Only a few counts were recorded for this clonotype. V gene TRBV9 combines with J gene TRBJ1-2; 8 bases line up with TRBD1. Trimming took 4 bases from V and 7 from J; bases not matched to a gene: 27. The CDR3 extends over 20 amino acids. The germline gives CDR1 SGDLS, CDR2 YYNGEE. CDR3: CASSPHPRSTGTGPIAGYTF. DNA for the CDR3: TGTGCCAGCAGCCCCCATCCCAGGTCCACCGGGACAGGCCCTATAGCTGGCTACACCTTC.

The V and J genes are TRBV9 and TRBJ2-1; no clear D gene. Trimming cost V 4 bases and J 1 base, with 15 bases left between them. CDR1 SGDLS and CDR2 YYNGEE come from the germline V gene. The CDR3 extends over 16 amino acids. CDR3 in amino acids: CASSLRTVDSYNEQFF. CDR3 bases: TGTGCCAGCAGCCTGCGGACGGTAGATTCCTACAATGAGCAGTTCTTC.

For this clonotype: A much larger clone sits a single nucleotide away, making a read error possible. The chain joins TRBV24-1 to TRBJ2-1; 11 nucleotides align to TRBD1. The CDR3 sequence is 16 residues long. Germline-derived CDR1 and CDR2 are KGHDR and SFDVKD. In DNA form, the CDR3 reads TGTGCCACCAGTGATCGGACAGGGGGCCTCTACATTGAGCAGTTCTTC. Its translation: CATSDRTGGLYIEQFF.

This clonotype occurred many times. This chain uses TRBV6-2 or TRBV6-3 with TRBJ2-7; possibly TRBD1 for D (5 bases). Germline CDR1 is MNHEY and CDR2 is SVGEGT. Trimming took 7 bases from V and 0 from J, leaving 10 bases between them. The CDR3 contains 13 residues. The DNA for the CDR3 is TGTGCCAGCACCCTGACAGCCTCCTACGAGCAGTACTTC. It codes for CASTLTASYEQYF.

The V call is TRBV20-1, the J call TRBJ1-2; possibly TRBD1 for D (5 bases). Per germline, CDR1 DFQATT and CDR2 SNEGSKA (reference sequence). The CDR3 is 13 residues long. V shed 6 bases and J shed 6 bases, with 17 bases lying between them. This CDR3 is CSALRQEDNGYTF. The CDR3, as DNA: TGCAGTGCCCTAAGGCAGGAGGACAATGGCTACACCTTC.

This rearrangement joins TRBV27 to TRBJ2-3; TRBD1 aligns across 9 bases. The CDR3 is 16 amino acids. V lost 4 bases and J lost 2; bases outside the gene matches: 7. CDR1 and CDR2 (germline): MNHEY, SMNVEV (reference sequence). CDR3 loop: CASSYGQGSFTDTQYF. CDR3 DNA sequence: TGTGCCAGCAGTTATGGACAGGGGTCGTTCACAGATACGCAGTATTTT.

This sequence joins TRBV24-1 and TRBJ2-1; D may be TRBD1 or TRBD2 (6 bases each). Germline V gene lookup returns CDR1 KGHDR and CDR2 SFDVKD. Trimming stripped 2 bases from V and 3 bases from J, with 19 bases between. The CDR3 sequence is 18 residues long. Here the CDR3 reads CATSDSHPGAAIYNEQFF. DNA for the CDR3: TGTGCCACCAGTGATTCTCACCCGGGGGCGGCCATCTACAATGAGCAGTTCTTC.

CDR3 region: CASSQVAEGTEAFF. The CDR3 nucleotides are TGCGCCAGCAGCCAAGTAGCGGAGGGTACTGAAGCTTTCTTT. V is TRBV4-3 and J is TRBJ1-1; D not resolved. The germline CDR1 and CDR2 sequences are LGHNA and YSLEER. V lost 1 base, J lost 5 bases, and 11 bases lay in between. The CDR3 extends over 14 amino acids.

The chain is built from TRBV20-1 and TRBJ2-1; D call uncertain. Looked up from germline, CDR1 is DFQATT and CDR2 is SNEGSKA (reference sequence). Trimming stripped 3 bases from V and 6 bases from J, with 9 bases between. This CDR3 has 12 amino acids. This CDR3 is CSASLRVNEQFF. CDR3 DNA: TGCAGTGCTAGTCTTCGGGTCAATGAGCAGTTCTTC.

For this clonotype: At one of its ends the junction is not consistent with the germline gene, which may arise from a read error. Here the CDR3 reads CASSQAQDRGNEKLFF. The CDR3 nucleotides read TGCGCTAGCAGCCAAGCTCAGGACAGGGGAAATGAAAAACTGTTTTTT. The chain couples TRBV4-3 to TRBJ1-4, with TRBD1 matching 9 bases. CDR3 length equals 16 residues. CDR1 is LGHNA and CDR2 is YSLEER in the germline V gene.

The genes are TRBV12-3 or TRBV12-4 and TRBJ2-4; TRBD2 is a possible D gene (5 bases). The CDR3 extends over 11 amino acids. V dropped 10 bases and J dropped 6 bases, with 10 bases sitting between them. CDR3 nucleotide sequence: TGTGCCATTTCGGGGTTAAACATTCAGTACTTC. It yields the protein CAISGLNIQYF.

J is TRBJ2-2 and V is TRBV30, with 15 nucleotides matching TRBD2. With 8 bases clipped from V and 4 bases from J, the junction kept 14 bases outside the gene matches. Germline values: CDR1 GTSNPN, CDR2 SVGIG (reference sequence). This CDR3 region has 18 residues. The CDR3 nucleotides read TGTGCCGGACGTAGTGGGACTAGCGGGGGGCCGGGCACCGGGGAGCTGTTTTTT. This gives the protein CAGRSGTSGGPGTGELFF.

This rearrangement joins TRBV7-3 to TRBJ2-5; 7 nucleotides agree with TRBD1. The V segment lost 6 bases and the J segment 7 bases; nucleotides outside the gene matches: 8. The CDR3 spans 13 residues. Germline V gene sequence: CDR1 SGHTA, CDR2 FQGTGA. The CDR3 region has the DNA TGTGCCAGCAGGTTCGACAGGGACGGGACCCAGTACTTC. This encodes CASRFDRDGTQYF.